The rows below give T cell receptor beta chains drawn from one sample of a study of preoperative IRX-2 immunotherapy in early breast cancer. Repertoires were generated with immunoSEQ multiplex PCR, while TCRdb's copy carries only in-frame clones and drops some. The profile shows about 3,600 clones, about 85% of them singletons. The source was tumor tissue, collected before IRX-2 immunotherapy. These receptor sequences come from a human donor with breast cancer. Both conserved end residues are part of each CDR3. The D gene is left open where the match is weak. Where a row states a size, it is once, few, many or the class of an expanded clone; other rows omit it.

d_call: -
v_call: TRBV30
j_call: TRBJ1-2
clone_size: -
cdr3_nt: TGTGCCTGGAGTGTGACAGGCTATGGCTACACCTTC
cdr3_aa: CAWSVTGYGYTF

d_call: -
v_call: TRBV28
j_call: TRBJ2-1
clone_size: -
cdr3_nt: TGTGCCAGCAGTACGACTAGACCCAATGAGCAGTTCTTC
cdr3_aa: CASSTTRPNEQFF

d_call: TRBD2
v_call: TRBV6-8
j_call: TRBJ2-7
clone_size: -
cdr3_nt: TGTGCCAGCAGCAACCCCTTGGGGCGGGGGTTGAAGTCGTACTTC
cdr3_aa: CASSNPLGRGLKSYF

d_call: -
v_call: TRBV29-1
j_call: TRBJ1-2
clone_size: -
cdr3_nt: TGCAGCGTTGAAGGCCCACCCACTGGCTACACCTTC
cdr3_aa: CSVEGPPTGYTF

d_call: -
v_call: TRBV25-1
j_call: TRBJ2-2
clone_size: -
cdr3_nt: TGTGCCAGCAGAATGGACTCGAACACCGGGGAGCTGTTTTTT
cdr3_aa: CASRMDSNTGELFF

d_call: -
v_call: TRBV11-3
j_call: TRBJ2-6
clone_size: few
cdr3_nt: TGTGCCAGCAGCCCCAGTCAGGGTAGATCTGGGGCCAACGTCCTGACTTTC
cdr3_aa: CASSPSQGRSGANVLTF

d_call: -
v_call: TRBV18
j_call: TRBJ2-5
clone_size: -
cdr3_nt: TGTGCCAGCTCACCACCGGTAGAGGAGACCCAGTACTTC
cdr3_aa: CASSPPVEETQYF

d_call: TRBD2
v_call: TRBV11-3
j_call: TRBJ2-5
clone_size: -
cdr3_nt: TGTGCCAGCAGCTTCGGGACTAGCGGAGGTGGGGAGACCCAGTACTTC
cdr3_aa: CASSFGTSGGGETQYF

d_call: -
v_call: TRBV19
j_call: TRBJ1-1
clone_size: -
cdr3_nt: TGTGCCAGTCGTCCAAGGAGCCCTAACACTGAAGCTTTCTTT
cdr3_aa: CASRPRSPNTEAFF

d_call: TRBD1
v_call: TRBV19
j_call: TRBJ1-1
clone_size: -
cdr3_nt: TGTGCCAGTACTCGGTCAGGGGGAGGTGGGTACACTGAAGCTTTCTTT
cdr3_aa: CASTRSGGGGYTEAFF

d_call: TRBD2
v_call: TRBV29-1
j_call: TRBJ2-5
clone_size: -
cdr3_nt: TGCAGCGTTACCTCTAGCGGGAGAGGGGAGACCCAGTACTTC
cdr3_aa: CSVTSSGRGETQYF

d_call: -
v_call: TRBV14
j_call: TRBJ1-1
clone_size: -
cdr3_nt: TGTGCCAGCAGCCAAGAAGAACATACTGAAGCTTTCTTT
cdr3_aa: CASSQEEHTEAFF

d_call: -
v_call: TRBV19
j_call: TRBJ1-2
clone_size: -
cdr3_nt: TGTGCCAGTAGTGCCCGGGCGTCTAACTATGGCTACACCTTC
cdr3_aa: CASSARASNYGYTF

d_call: -
v_call: TRBV11-3
j_call: TRBJ1-1
clone_size: few
cdr3_nt: TGTGCCAGCAGCCCCGAGAAAATGAACACTGAAGCTTTCTTT
cdr3_aa: CASSPEKMNTEAFF

d_call: -
v_call: TRBV11-3
j_call: TRBJ1-2
clone_size: -
cdr3_nt: TGTGCCAGCAGCTCTCAACCGATCGGGACTGCCTATGGCTACACCTTC
cdr3_aa: CASSSQPIGTAYGYTF

d_call: -
v_call: TRBV14
j_call: TRBJ1-4
clone_size: -
cdr3_nt: TGTGCCAGCAGCCAAGACTCGGGACCGTTAAATGAAAAACTGTTTTTT
cdr3_aa: CASSQDSGPLNEKLFF

d_call: TRBD2
v_call: TRBV23-1
j_call: TRBJ2-3
clone_size: -
cdr3_nt: TGCGCCAGCAGCTTGGCGGGTGCGGGAGGCACAGATACGCAGTATTTT
cdr3_aa: CASSLAGAGGTDTQYF

d_call: -
v_call: TRBV11-3
j_call: TRBJ1-3
clone_size: few
cdr3_nt: TGTGCCAGCAGGCGGGGACGGCTCTCTGGAAACACCATATATTTT
cdr3_aa: CASRRGRLSGNTIYF

d_call: -
v_call: TRBV19
j_call: TRBJ2-7
clone_size: -
cdr3_nt: TGTGCCAGTAGTTCCTTGGGAACATCGGAGGAGCAGTACTTC
cdr3_aa: CASSSLGTSEEQYF

d_call: -
v_call: TRBV11-3
j_call: TRBJ1-2
clone_size: -
cdr3_nt: TGTGCCAGCAGCCCTAGTCTGTCAGTCTATGGCTACACCTTC
cdr3_aa: CASSPSLSVYGYTF

d_call: TRBD2
v_call: TRBV19
j_call: TRBJ2-2
clone_size: -
cdr3_nt: TGTGCCAGTAGTCCCCTCGGGAGGGGACCCGGGGAGCTGTTTTTT
cdr3_aa: CASSPLGRGPGELFF

d_call: -
v_call: TRBV28
j_call: TRBJ2-3
clone_size: -
cdr3_nt: TGTGCCAGCAGTTCGGCCGGGACAGATACGCAGTATTTT
cdr3_aa: CASSSAGTDTQYF

d_call: TRBD1
v_call: TRBV6-8
j_call: TRBJ2-2
clone_size: -
cdr3_nt: TGTGCCAGCAGTTACCTCCGGACAGGGACCGGGGAGCTGTTTTTT
cdr3_aa: CASSYLRTGTGELFF

d_call: -
v_call: TRBV6-8
j_call: TRBJ1-2
clone_size: -
cdr3_nt: TGTGCCAGCAGTTACTTAGGGTTTGGAGGCTACACCTTC
cdr3_aa: CASSYLGFGGYTF

d_call: -
v_call: TRBV12-5
j_call: TRBJ2-1
clone_size: -
cdr3_nt: TGTGCCAGCACCCCAGGAGCGGCTATATACAATGAGCAGTTCTTC
cdr3_aa: CASTPGAAIYNEQFF

d_call: -
v_call: TRBV6-8
j_call: TRBJ2-2
clone_size: -
cdr3_nt: TGTGCCAGCAGTGACTCTTCAGCCGGGGAGCTGTTTTTT
cdr3_aa: CASSDSSAGELFF

d_call: TRBD2
v_call: TRBV7-1
j_call: TRBJ2-3
clone_size: -
cdr3_nt: TGTGCCAGCAGCTTTCGGACTAGCGGTAGAGATACGCAGTATTTT
cdr3_aa: CASSFRTSGRDTQYF

d_call: TRBD1
v_call: TRBV19
j_call: TRBJ2-4
clone_size: -
cdr3_nt: TGTGCCAGTAGTATAGATCATCGGGACAGGGGGCCCAGTAACATTCAGTACTTC
cdr3_aa: CASSIDHRDRGPSNIQYF

d_call: TRBD1
v_call: TRBV12-5
j_call: TRBJ1-2
clone_size: -
cdr3_nt: TGTGCCAGCACCTCATCTAGGACAGGGGGCATTGGCTACACCTTC
cdr3_aa: CASTSSRTGGIGYTF

d_call: -
v_call: TRBV6-8
j_call: TRBJ2-1
clone_size: -
cdr3_nt: TGTGCCAGCAGTTCAATGGGGGAAGCGGGGACAGCTTACAATGAGCAGTTCTTC
cdr3_aa: CASSSMGEAGTAYNEQFF

d_call: -
v_call: TRBV6-4
j_call: TRBJ2-5
clone_size: -
cdr3_nt: TGTGCCAGCAGGATTACAGAGACCCAGTACTTC
cdr3_aa: CASRITETQYF

d_call: -
v_call: TRBV14
j_call: TRBJ1-1
clone_size: -
cdr3_nt: TGTGCCAGCAGCCAAAGCTACACTGAAGCTTTCTTT
cdr3_aa: CASSQSYTEAFF

d_call: TRBD1
v_call: TRBV29-1
j_call: TRBJ1-2
clone_size: -
cdr3_nt: TGCAGCGTTGAAGATGGGACAGGGCGTTTTGGCTACACCTTC
cdr3_aa: CSVEDGTGRFGYTF

d_call: TRBD1
v_call: TRBV6-4
j_call: TRBJ2-3
clone_size: -
cdr3_nt: TGTGCCAGCAAGAGGGGGCCGACGGAGTCGCAGTATTTT
cdr3_aa: CASKRGPTESQYF

d_call: TRBD2
v_call: TRBV6-8
j_call: TRBJ2-1
clone_size: -
cdr3_nt: TGTGCCAGCAGTTACGGGACTAGCGGGAGTGATGAGCAGTTCTTC
cdr3_aa: CASSYGTSGSDEQFF

d_call: -
v_call: TRBV6-8
j_call: TRBJ2-7
clone_size: -
cdr3_nt: TGTGCCAGCAGTCCCAGGGGATACGAGCAGTACTTC
cdr3_aa: CASSPRGYEQYF

d_call: -
v_call: TRBV9
j_call: TRBJ1-3
clone_size: -
cdr3_nt: TGTGCCAGCAGAGCTACAGGGACAGGAAACACCATATATTTT
cdr3_aa: CASRATGTGNTIYF

d_call: -
v_call: TRBV19
j_call: TRBJ1-3
clone_size: once
cdr3_nt: TGTGCCAGTAGTATAGCCCGGGGCTCTGGAAACACCATATATTTT
cdr3_aa: CASSIARGSGNTIYF

d_call: -
v_call: TRBV16
j_call: TRBJ2-7
clone_size: -
cdr3_nt: TGTGCCAGCAGCCAATCCGGGGGCGTGAACTACGAGCAGTACTTC
cdr3_aa: CASSQSGGVNYEQYF

d_call: -
v_call: TRBV18
j_call: TRBJ2-2
clone_size: -
cdr3_nt: TGTGCCAGCTCACCACCTTCGTTTAACACCGGGGAGCTGTTTTTT
cdr3_aa: CASSPPSFNTGELFF

d_call: TRBD2
v_call: TRBV12-5
j_call: TRBJ2-1
clone_size: -
cdr3_nt: TGTGCTAGTGGTTGGACTAGCGGGAGTTTTAATGAGCAGTTCTTC
cdr3_aa: CASGWTSGSFNEQFF

d_call: -
v_call: TRBV19
j_call: TRBJ1-1
clone_size: -
cdr3_nt: TGTGCCAGTAGTTATCGCTTGAACACTGAAGCTTTCTTT
cdr3_aa: CASSYRLNTEAFF

d_call: -
v_call: TRBV6-8
j_call: TRBJ2-7
clone_size: -
cdr3_nt: TGTGCCAGCAGTTACTCTGCCAGCTTCTACGAGCAGTACTTC
cdr3_aa: CASSYSASFYEQYF

d_call: -
v_call: TRBV18
j_call: TRBJ1-2
clone_size: -
cdr3_nt: TGTGCCAGCTCACCACCGGTCCCGGGATCAGATGGCTACACCTTC
cdr3_aa: CASSPPVPGSDGYTF

d_call: -
v_call: TRBV10-2
j_call: TRBJ1-1
clone_size: -
cdr3_nt: TGCGCCAGCAGTGTAGGGACTCCGAACACTGAAGCTTTCTTT
cdr3_aa: CASSVGTPNTEAFF

d_call: TRBD2
v_call: TRBV7-4
j_call: TRBJ2-7
clone_size: -
cdr3_nt: TGTGCCAGCAGCTTTCGGACTAGCGGGAGAAACGAGCAGTACTTC
cdr3_aa: CASSFRTSGRNEQYF

d_call: -
v_call: TRBV5-1
j_call: TRBJ2-7
clone_size: -
cdr3_nt: TGCGCCAGCAGCTTGGCCTCTTTTGGCCCCTACGAGCAGTACTTC
cdr3_aa: CASSLASFGPYEQYF

d_call: -
v_call: TRBV14
j_call: TRBJ2-3
clone_size: -
cdr3_nt: TGTGCCAGCAGCCACTCAGATACGCAGTATTTT
cdr3_aa: CASSHSDTQYF

d_call: -
v_call: TRBV7-5
j_call: TRBJ2-1
clone_size: -
cdr3_nt: TGTGCCAGCACTCGGACGGCTAGCGGGGGCTACAATGAGCAGTTCTTC
cdr3_aa: CASTRTASGGYNEQFF

d_call: TRBD2
v_call: TRBV12-5
j_call: TRBJ2-3
clone_size: -
cdr3_nt: TGTGCTAGTGGTTCCGGGACTAGCGGAGCGTGGGGTAGGGCAGATACGCAGTATTTT
cdr3_aa: CASGSGTSGAWGRADTQYF

d_call: -
v_call: TRBV19
j_call: TRBJ2-3
clone_size: -
cdr3_nt: TGTGCCAGTAGTCCACACAGGGCGGCAGATACGCAGTATTTT
cdr3_aa: CASSPHRAADTQYF

d_call: TRBD2
v_call: TRBV6-8
j_call: TRBJ2-7
clone_size: -
cdr3_nt: TGTGCCAGCATAAGGACTAGCGGCTACGAGCAGTACTTC
cdr3_aa: CASIRTSGYEQYF